Detailed here is one T cell receptor beta chain. Its antigen is still unknown. The sample is drawn from a study of shared clonotypes between healthy human individuals. Germline lookup yields CDR1 DFQATT and CDR2 SNEGSKA (reference sequence). The ends were cut back, 6 bases at V and 3 bases at J, with 8 bases in the middle. The CDR3 sequence is 11 residues long. The repertoire was sequenced with immunoSEQ multiplex PCR; TCRdb's copy has only in-frame clones and lacks some. The sample lists about 710,000 clones; approximately 73% were seen once. Overall study findings and caveats: Naive subsets generally had larger estimated richness than memory subsets.

Sequenced sample: memory CD4+ T cells sorted from blood. Subset in this sample: CD45RA-negative fraction. The rearrangement links TRBV20-1 to TRBJ1-2; D not resolved. The receptor's source is a woman aged 30 to 39 in good health. This chain's CDR3 is CSAWTDYGYTF. The CDR3, as DNA: TGCAGTGCGTGGACGGACTATGGCTACACCTTC.